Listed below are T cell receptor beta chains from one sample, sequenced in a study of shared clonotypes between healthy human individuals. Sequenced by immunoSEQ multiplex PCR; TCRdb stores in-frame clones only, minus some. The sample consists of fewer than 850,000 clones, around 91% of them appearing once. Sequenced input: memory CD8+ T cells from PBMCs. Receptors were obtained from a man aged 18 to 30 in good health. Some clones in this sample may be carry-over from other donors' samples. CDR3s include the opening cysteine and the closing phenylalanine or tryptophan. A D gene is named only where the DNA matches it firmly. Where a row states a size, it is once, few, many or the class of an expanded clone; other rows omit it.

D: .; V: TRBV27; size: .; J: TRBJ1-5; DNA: TGTGCCAGCAGTTTAAAGGGGAGCGGCAATCAGCCCCAGCATTTT; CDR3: CASSLKGSGNQPQHF
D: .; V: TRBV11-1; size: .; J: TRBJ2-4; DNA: TGTGCCAGCAGCGCCCGACAGAGAATCATTCAGTACTTC; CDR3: CASSARQRIIQYF
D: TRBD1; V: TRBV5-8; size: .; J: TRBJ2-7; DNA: TGTGCCAGCAGCCAGGGGCATCGACAGGGGCTAGGAGAGCAGTACTTC; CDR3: CASSQGHRQGLGEQYF
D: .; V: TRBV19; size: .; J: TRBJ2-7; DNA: TGTGCCAGTAGGGGCGGATCCTACGAGCAGTACTTC; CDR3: CASRGGSYEQYF
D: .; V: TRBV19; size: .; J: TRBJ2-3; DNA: TGTGCCAGTAGTATCCCCCGACAGTCTAGCACAGATACGCAGTATTTT; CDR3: CASSIPRQSSTDTQYF
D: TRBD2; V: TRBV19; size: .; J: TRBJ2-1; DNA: TGTGCCAGTAGTATAATGGGGGGAGGGTCCTACAATGAGCAGTTCTTC; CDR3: CASSIMGGGSYNEQFF
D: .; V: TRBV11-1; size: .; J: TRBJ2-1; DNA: TGTGCCAGCAGCCTCACGGGTGGGCGGGGATACAATGAGCAGTTCTTC; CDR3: CASSLTGGRGYNEQFF
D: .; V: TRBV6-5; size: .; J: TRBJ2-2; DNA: TGTGCCAGCAGTGCATCATCAGAATGGGGCGGGGAGCTGTTTTTT; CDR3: CASSASSEWGGELFF
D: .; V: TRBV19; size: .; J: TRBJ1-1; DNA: TGTGCCAGTAGTGCCCCAAAGGGGGCTTTCTTT; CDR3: CASSAPKGAFF
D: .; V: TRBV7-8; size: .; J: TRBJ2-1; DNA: TGTGCCAGCAGCTCCCGGGACCCTACCCACCCCGAGCAGTTCTTC; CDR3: CASSSRDPTHPEQFF
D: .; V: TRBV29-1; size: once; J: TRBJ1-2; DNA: TGCAGCGTTGAAGATAACGGAGGCTTCTATGGCTACACCTTC; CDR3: CSVEDNGGFYGYTF
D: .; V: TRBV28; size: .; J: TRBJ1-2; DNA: TGTGCCAGCAGTTTAACCAGGTCTGGCCCGTTCTATGGCTACACCTTC; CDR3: CASSLTRSGPFYGYTF
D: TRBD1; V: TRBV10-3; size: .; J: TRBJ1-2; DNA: TGTGCCATCGTCGGGAGACAGGGGGGCTACACCTTC; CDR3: CAIVGRQGGYTF
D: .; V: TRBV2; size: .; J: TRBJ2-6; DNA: TGTGCCAGCAGCCGCCGAGGGGGGGCTGGGGCCAACGTCCTGACTTTC; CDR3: CASSRRGGAGANVLTF
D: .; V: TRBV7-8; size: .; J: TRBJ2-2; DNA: TGTGCCAGCATTAGCACAGTTGGCGGGGAGCTGTTTTTT; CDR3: CASISTVGGELFF
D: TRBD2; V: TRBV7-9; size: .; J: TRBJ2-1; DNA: TGTGCCAGCAGCTCCCCGGGACTAGGGAACAATGAGCAGTTCTTC; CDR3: CASSSPGLGNNEQFF
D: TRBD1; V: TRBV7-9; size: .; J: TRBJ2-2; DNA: TGTGCCAGCCAGGGGGACACCGGGGAGCTGTTTTTT; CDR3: CASQGDTGELFF
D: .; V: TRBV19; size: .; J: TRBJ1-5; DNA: TGTGCCAGTAGTATAAGAGGGCTATATAGCAATCAGCCCCAGCATTTT; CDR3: CASSIRGLYSNQPQHF
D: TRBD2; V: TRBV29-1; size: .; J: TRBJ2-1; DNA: TGCAGCGTGACCGGGACTAGCGGGAGGGCCCCCCACAATGAGCAGTTCTTC; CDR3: CSVTGTSGRAPHNEQFF
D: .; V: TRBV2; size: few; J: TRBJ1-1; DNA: TGTGCCAGCGTAGGGCTTGAAGCTTTCTTT; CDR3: CASVGLEAFF
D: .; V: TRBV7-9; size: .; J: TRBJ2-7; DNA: TGTGCCAGCAGATCGTACTTTCAGACTCCCTACGAGCAGTACTTC; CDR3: CASRSYFQTPYEQYF
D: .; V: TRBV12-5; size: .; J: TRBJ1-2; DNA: TGTGCTAGAAACTACAGGGTACTTTATGGCTACACCTTC; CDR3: CARNYRVLYGYTF
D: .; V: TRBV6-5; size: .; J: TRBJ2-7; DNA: TGTGCCAGCAGTTACTCGCGCGGGCTAAGGACCTACGAGCAGTACTTC; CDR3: CASSYSRGLRTYEQYF
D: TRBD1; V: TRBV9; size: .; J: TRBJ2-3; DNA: TGTGCCAGCAGCCCCCACAGACAGGGTAGCACAGATACGCAGTATTTT; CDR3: CASSPHRQGSTDTQYF
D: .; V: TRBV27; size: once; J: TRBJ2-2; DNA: TGTGCCTCCAGTTTCCGCGCCGGGGTTGGAAGGACCGGGGAGCTGTTTTTT; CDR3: CASSFRAGVGRTGELFF
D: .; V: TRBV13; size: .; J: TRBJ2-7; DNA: TGTGCCAGCAGCCCCGCTAGCTCCTACGAGCAGTACTTC; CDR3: CASSPASSYEQYF
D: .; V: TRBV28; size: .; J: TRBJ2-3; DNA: TGTGCCACCTCCGGATTCCGGGACCTACCCACAGATACGCAGTATTTT; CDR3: CATSGFRDLPTDTQYF
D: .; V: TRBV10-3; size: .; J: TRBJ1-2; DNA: TGTGCCATCAGGGGGAGCAACTATGGCTACACCTTC; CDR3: CAIRGSNYGYTF
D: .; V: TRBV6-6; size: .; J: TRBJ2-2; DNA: TGTGCCAGCAGTTACGAGCCGACCACCGGGGAGCTGTTTTTT; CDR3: CASSYEPTTGELFF
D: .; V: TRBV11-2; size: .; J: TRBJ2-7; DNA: TGTGCCAGCAGCCACGAGGGGCAGGGCAAGGTGGGGCAGTACTTC; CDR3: CASSHEGQGKVGQYF
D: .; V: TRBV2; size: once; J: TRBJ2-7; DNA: TGTGCCATCCTTAGCGATAGCTCCTACGAGCAGTACTTC; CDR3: CAILSDSSYEQYF
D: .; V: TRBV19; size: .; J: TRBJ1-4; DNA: TGTGCCAGTAGTACTCGACTGACACACGTTATTAATGAAAAACTGTTTTTT; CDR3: CASSTRLTHVINEKLFF
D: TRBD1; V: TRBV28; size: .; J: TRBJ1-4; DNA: TGTGCCAGCAAGGGAGGAGGGGGCGCGGATGAAAAACTGTTTTTT; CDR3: CASKGGGGADEKLFF
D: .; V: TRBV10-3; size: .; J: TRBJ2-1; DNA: TGTGCCATCAGTGACCTAAACACAGAGAAGGCCTCCTACAATGAGCAGTTCTTC; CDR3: CAISDLNTEKASYNEQFF
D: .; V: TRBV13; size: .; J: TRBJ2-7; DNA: TGTGCCAGCAGCTTAGGGACGGGAACCTACGAGCAGTACTTC; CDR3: CASSLGTGTYEQYF
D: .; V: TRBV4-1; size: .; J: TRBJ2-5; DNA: TGCGCCAGCAGCTACCACCCGGGCCAGGGTGGACAAGAGACCCAGTACTTC; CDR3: CASSYHPGQGGQETQYF
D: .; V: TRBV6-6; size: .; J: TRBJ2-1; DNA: TGTGCCAGCAGTTACGATGCGCAGCCCTACAATGAGCAGTTCTTC; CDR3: CASSYDAQPYNEQFF
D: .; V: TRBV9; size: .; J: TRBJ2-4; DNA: TGTGCCAGCAGCGCGGCAGAAGCCAAAAACATTCAGTACTTC; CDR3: CASSAAEAKNIQYF
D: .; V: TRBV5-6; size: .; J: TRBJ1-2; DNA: TGTGCCAGCAGCTCCGGGCCCCCGGGCGGGTTTGACTATGGCTACACCTTC; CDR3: CASSSGPPGGFDYGYTF
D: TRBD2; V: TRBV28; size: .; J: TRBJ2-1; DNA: TGTGCCAGCAGTTTAAGCGGGAGTGCGTATGAGCAGTTCTTC; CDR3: CASSLSGSAYEQFF